One and the same sample provided the 7 T cell receptor beta chains below, sequenced in a study of beta chain features in type 1 diabetes. Sequenced material consisted of expressed TCRB transcripts (all of the isolated RNA was reverse transcribed). Clones were read by immunoSEQ multiplex PCR, and TCRdb kept only the in-frame ones, dropping some. There are around 44,000 clones in the sample; approximately 48% occur only once, and roughly 0.25% lies in the top ten. Input material: stem cell memory CD4+ T cells from blood. The receptors originated from a young woman in good health.

The CDR3 region is CASSPGQGALNEQFF. CDR3 DNA: TGTGCCAGCAGTCCCGGGCAGGGGGCTTTGAATGAGCAGTTCTTC. J is TRBJ2-1 and V is TRBV6-5; 8 nucleotides match TRBD1. The CDR3 covers 15 residues. Looked up from germline, CDR1 is MNHEY and CDR2 is SVGAGI. After removal of 5 bases from V and 7 bases from J, the junction contained 10 bases not matched to a gene.

The chain has TRBV28 and TRBJ1-1; 7 bases are shared with TRBD1. V was clipped by 3 bases and J by 5 bases; unmatched bases: 3. The CDR3 is 13 residues long. CDR1 is MDHEN and CDR2 is SYDVKM in the germline V gene. CDR3 loop: CASSFQGGTEAFF. For the CDR3, the DNA is TGTGCCAGCAGTTTTCAGGGGGGAACTGAAGCTTTCTTT.

The CDR3 nucleotides are TGTGCCAGTAGTATAGGTACCCGCCCTCGAGAATACGAGCAGTACTTC. Residues: CASSIGTRPREYEQYF. The chain recombines TRBV19 with TRBJ2-7; D gene uncertain. Between the trimmed V and J ends, which lost 1 base and 4 bases, there was a span of 17 bases. This CDR3 has 16 amino acids. The V gene's germline CDR1 is LNHDA and CDR2 SQIVND (reference sequence).

The sample holds a few counts of this clone. The rearrangement uses TRBV7-2 and TRBJ2-5, with 7 positions matching TRBD2. The CDR3 has 15 amino acids. In germline, CDR1 is SGHTA, CDR2 FQGNSA. The V segment lost 1 base and the J segment 2 bases; nucleotides outside the gene matches: 4. This CDR3 is CASSLGGGGQETQYF. The DNA for the CDR3 is TGTGCCAGCAGCTTAGGTGGGGGGGGACAAGAGACCCAGTACTTC.

In its sample, this clone was seen a few times. CDR3 amino acids: CAWSAGRLAVHEQFF. The DNA of the CDR3 is TGTGCCTGGAGTGCAGGGCGCCTAGCGGTCCATGAGCAGTTCTTC. V usage is TRBV30 and J usage is TRBJ2-1; 7 bases map to TRBD2. From germline, CDR1 is GTSNPN and CDR2 SVGIG (reference sequence). The CDR3 contains 15 residues. V gave up 1 base and J gave up 8 bases; unmatched junction bases: 11.

This clone has just a few counts. V and J are TRBV18 and TRBJ2-3; 8 bases are shared with TRBD1. Germline-derived CDR1 and CDR2 are KGHSH and LQKENI. The CDR3 is 16 amino acids. Unmatched junction bases numbered 5, after V lost 3 bases and J lost 0 bases. The CDR3 is CASSPQGASSTDTQYF. DNA for the CDR3: TGTGCCAGCTCACCCCAGGGGGCTTCTAGCACAGATACGCAGTATTTT.

The rearrangement joins TRBV6-5 to TRBJ2-3; possibly TRBD2 for D (5 bases). Per germline, CDR1 MNHEY and CDR2 SVGAGI. V lost 9 bases and J 1 base, leaving 17 bases between the germline ends. The CDR3 sequence is 15 residues long. In DNA form, the CDR3 reads TGTGCCAGTGTACGGGGTCGTGGAGGCACAGATACGCAGTATTTT. This translates into CASVRGRGGTDTQYF.